These T cell receptor beta chains were read from a single sample in a study of blood T cell repertoires in COVID-19. The protocol was immunoSEQ multiplex PCR, while the TCRdb copy is restricted to in-frame clones and leaves out a portion. The sample comprises a few hundred thousand clones, 88% of which are singletons, and approximately 8.5% rests with the top ten. Sample: peripheral blood. The receptors come from a man aged 18 to 30 with active or convalescent COVID-19. The CDR3 runs from the conserved cysteine through the conserved F or W. The order of the fields is V gene, J gene, CDR3 protein.

>TRBV20-1|TRBJ1-2
CIGQASYGYTF
>TRBV3-1/TRBV3-2|TRBJ1-1
CASSKTGDTEAFF
>TRBV23-1|TRBJ2-6
CASSQGRWANVLTF
>TRBV2|TRBJ1-1
CASSEGQRLPEAFF
>TRBV5-1|TRBJ2-7
CASRRSRDTSYEQYF
>TRBV5-6|TRBJ2-7
CASSAAGQGSYEQYF
>TRBV25-1|TRBJ2-4
CASSEAGENKNIQYF
>TRBV7-9|TRBJ2-2
CASSLAGTGGPGELFF
>TRBV4-3|TRBJ2-1
CASAEGNSYNEQFF
>TRBV2|TRBJ1-4
CASKGGEKLFF
>TRBV5-5|TRBJ2-7
CASSFGPDYTYEQYF
>TRBV3-1/TRBV3-2|TRBJ1-1
CASSQEPRQGLPEAFF
>TRBV5-1|TRBJ2-7
CASSLYTTGGEQYF
>TRBV2|TRBJ1-5
CASNEVDRGPGNNQPQHF